This entry is about one T cell receptor beta chain. Its target is not known. The sample is drawn from a study of T cell responses to AZD1222 COVID-19 vaccine. Overall study findings and caveats: Across spike, vaccine-associated CD4 TCRs were found, dominant at 160-218 and 743-854.

From germline, CDR1 is MNHEY and CDR2 SVGEGT. The CDR3 extends over 14 amino acids. Trimming removed 5 bases from V and 0 bases from J, with 8 bases in between. Profiling relied on immunoSEQ multiplex PCR, and the TCRdb table lists in-frame clones only, not all of them. This table holds about 150,000 clones, around nine tenths found once. The source is an adult in good health. The J gene is TRBJ1-3, the V gene TRBV6-2 or TRBV6-3; D is unresolved. Source: peripheral blood, taken on day 0 of AZD1222 vaccination. The CDR3 protein is CASSQLSSGNTIYF. CDR3 sequence (DNA): TGTGCCAGCAGTCAACTTTCCTCTGGAAACACCATATATTTT.